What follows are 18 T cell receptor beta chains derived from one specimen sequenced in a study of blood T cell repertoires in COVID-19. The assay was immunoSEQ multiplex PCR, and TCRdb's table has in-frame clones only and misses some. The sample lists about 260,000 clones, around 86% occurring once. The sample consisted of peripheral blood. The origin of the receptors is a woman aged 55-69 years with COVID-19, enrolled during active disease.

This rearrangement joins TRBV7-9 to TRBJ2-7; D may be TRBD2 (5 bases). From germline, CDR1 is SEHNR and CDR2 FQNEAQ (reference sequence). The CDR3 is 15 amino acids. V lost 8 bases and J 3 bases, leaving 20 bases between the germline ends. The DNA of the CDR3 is TGTGCCAGCTGCTGTGGACGGACTGCGAGCTACGAGCAGTACTTC. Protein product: CASCCGRTASYEQYF. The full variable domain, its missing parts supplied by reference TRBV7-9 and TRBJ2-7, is DTGVSQNPRHKITKRGQNVTFRCDPISEHNRLYWYRQTLGQGPEFLTYFQNEAQLEKSRLLSDRFSAERPKGSFSTLEIQRTEQGDSAMYLCASCCGRTASYEQYFGPGTRLTVT.

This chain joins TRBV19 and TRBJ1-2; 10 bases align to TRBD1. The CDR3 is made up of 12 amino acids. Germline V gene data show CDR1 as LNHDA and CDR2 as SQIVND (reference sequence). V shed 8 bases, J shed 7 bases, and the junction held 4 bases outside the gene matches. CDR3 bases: TGTGCCAGTGGGGGACAGGGGTTTGGCTACACCTTC. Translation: CASGGQGFGYTF.

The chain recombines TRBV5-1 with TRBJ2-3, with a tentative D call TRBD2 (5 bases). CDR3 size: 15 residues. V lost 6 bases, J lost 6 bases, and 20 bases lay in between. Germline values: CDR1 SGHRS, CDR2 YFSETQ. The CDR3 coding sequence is TGCGCCAGCACCCGGCTAGGGCGGGTATCCGATACGCAGTATTTT. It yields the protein CASTRLGRVSDTQYF.

This chain's CDR3 is CASSQLGLAYEQYF. DNA of the CDR3: TGTGCCAGCAGCCAACTAGGGCTAGCTTACGAGCAGTACTTC. The chain couples TRBV3-1 (or the pseudogene TRBV3-2) to TRBJ2-7; tentatively, D is TRBD2 (5 bases). Germline assignment: CDR1 LGHDT and CDR2 YNNKEL (reference sequence). CDR3 length: 14 amino acids. V was cut by 2 bases and J by 4 bases, with 12 bases left in between.

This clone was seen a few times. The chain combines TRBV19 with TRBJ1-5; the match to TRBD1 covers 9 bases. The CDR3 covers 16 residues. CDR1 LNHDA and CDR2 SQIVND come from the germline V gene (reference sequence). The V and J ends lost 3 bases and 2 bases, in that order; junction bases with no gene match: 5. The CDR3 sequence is CASSITGGVGNQPQHF. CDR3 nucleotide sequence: TGTGCCAGTAGTATTACAGGGGGCGTTGGCAATCAGCCCCAGCATTTT.

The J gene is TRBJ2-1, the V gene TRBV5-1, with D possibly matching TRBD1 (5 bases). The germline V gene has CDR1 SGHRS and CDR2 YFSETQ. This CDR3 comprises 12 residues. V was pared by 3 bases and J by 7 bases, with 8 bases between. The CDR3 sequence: CASSSHRNEQFF. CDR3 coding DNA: TGCGCCAGCAGCTCACACAGGAATGAGCAGTTCTTC.

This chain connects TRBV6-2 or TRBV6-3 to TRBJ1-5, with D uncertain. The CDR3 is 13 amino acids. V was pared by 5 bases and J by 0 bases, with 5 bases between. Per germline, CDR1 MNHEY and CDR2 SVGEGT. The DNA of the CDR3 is TGTGCCAGCAGTCTACCTAGCAATCAGCCCCAGCATTTT. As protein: CASSLPSNQPQHF.

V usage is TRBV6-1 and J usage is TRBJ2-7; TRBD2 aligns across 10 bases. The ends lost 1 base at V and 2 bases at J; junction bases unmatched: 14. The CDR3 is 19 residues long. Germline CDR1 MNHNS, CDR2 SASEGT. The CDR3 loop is CASSEGWRASGSDTYEQYF. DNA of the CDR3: TGTGCCAGCAGTGAAGGTTGGAGGGCTAGCGGGAGTGATACCTACGAGCAGTACTTC.

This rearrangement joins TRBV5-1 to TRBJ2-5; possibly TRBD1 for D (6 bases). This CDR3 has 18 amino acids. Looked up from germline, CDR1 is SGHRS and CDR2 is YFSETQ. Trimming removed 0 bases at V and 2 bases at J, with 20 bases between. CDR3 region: CASSLEARGFSRQETQYF. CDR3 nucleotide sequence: TGCGCCAGCAGCTTGGAGGCTAGGGGGTTTAGCAGACAAGAGACCCAGTACTTC.

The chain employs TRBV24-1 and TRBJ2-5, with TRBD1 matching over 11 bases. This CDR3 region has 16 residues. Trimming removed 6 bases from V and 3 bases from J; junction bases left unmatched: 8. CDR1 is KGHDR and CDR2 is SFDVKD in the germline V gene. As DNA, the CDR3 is TGTGCCACCAGTAGTGTGGGACAGGGGGGGAAAGAGACCCAGTACTTC. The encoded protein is CATSSVGQGGKETQYF.

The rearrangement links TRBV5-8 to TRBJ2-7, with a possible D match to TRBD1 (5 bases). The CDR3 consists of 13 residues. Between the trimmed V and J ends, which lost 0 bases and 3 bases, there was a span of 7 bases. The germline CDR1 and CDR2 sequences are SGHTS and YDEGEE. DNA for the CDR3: TGTGCCAGCAGCTTGGCCCAGGGCTACGAGCAGTACTTC. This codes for CASSLAQGYEQYF.

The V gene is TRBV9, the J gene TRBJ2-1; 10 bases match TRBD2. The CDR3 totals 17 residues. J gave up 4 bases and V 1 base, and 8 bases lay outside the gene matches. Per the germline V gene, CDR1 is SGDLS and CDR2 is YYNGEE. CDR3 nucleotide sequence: TGTGCCAGCAGCGTATTGTCTAGCGGGAGTAGATACAATGAGCAGTTCTTC. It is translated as CASSVLSSGSRYNEQFF.

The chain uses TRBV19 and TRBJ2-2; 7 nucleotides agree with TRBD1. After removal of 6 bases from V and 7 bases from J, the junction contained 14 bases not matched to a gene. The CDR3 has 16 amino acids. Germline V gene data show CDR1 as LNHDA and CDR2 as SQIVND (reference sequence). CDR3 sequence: CASRKTRDSSLGELFF. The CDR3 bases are TGTGCCAGTAGGAAAACCCGGGACAGCTCCCTCGGGGAGCTGTTTTTT.

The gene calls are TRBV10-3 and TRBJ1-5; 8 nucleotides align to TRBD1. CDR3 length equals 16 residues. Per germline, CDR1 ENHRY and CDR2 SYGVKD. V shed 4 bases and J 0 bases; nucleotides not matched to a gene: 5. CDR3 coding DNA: TGTGCCATCAGTGGTGGGACAGGTGATAGCAATCAGCCCCAGCATTTT. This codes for CAISGGTGDSNQPQHF.

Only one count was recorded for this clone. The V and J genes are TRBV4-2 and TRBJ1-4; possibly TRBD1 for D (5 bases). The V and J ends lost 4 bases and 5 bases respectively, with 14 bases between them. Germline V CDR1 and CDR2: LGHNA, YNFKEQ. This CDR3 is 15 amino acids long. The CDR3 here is CASSPRPDKNEKLFF. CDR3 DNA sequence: TGTGCCAGCAGCCCCCGCCCGGACAAGAATGAAAAACTGTTTTTT.

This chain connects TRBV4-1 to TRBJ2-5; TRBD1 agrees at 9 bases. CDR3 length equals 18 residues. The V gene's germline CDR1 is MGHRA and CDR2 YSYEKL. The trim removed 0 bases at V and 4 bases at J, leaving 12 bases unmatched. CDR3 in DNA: TGCGCCAGCAGCCAAGATCAGGGACAGGGAACGGGCGGAGAGACCCAGTACTTC. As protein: CASSQDQGQGTGGETQYF.

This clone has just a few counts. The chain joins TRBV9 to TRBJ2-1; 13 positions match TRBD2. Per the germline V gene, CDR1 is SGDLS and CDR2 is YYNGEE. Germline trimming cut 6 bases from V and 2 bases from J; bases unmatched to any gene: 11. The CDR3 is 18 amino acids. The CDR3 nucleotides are TGTGCCAGCAAACCCTTCACCGGGACTAGCGGGGCCTACAATGAGCAGTTCTTC. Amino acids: CASKPFTGTSGAYNEQFF.

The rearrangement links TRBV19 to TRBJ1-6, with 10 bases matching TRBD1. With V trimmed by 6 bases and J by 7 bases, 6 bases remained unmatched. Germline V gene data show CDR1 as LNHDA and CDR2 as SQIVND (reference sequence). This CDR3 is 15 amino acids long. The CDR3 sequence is CASSKGQGMNSPLHF. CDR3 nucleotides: TGTGCCAGTAGCAAGGGACAGGGGATGAATTCACCCCTCCACTTT.